Below are 22 T cell receptor beta chains sequenced from a single sample in a study of T cells after posttransplantation cyclophosphamide. The protocol was immunoSEQ multiplex PCR, while the TCRdb copy is restricted to in-frame clones and leaves out a portion. In total the sample includes roughly 2,700 clones, none of them seen once. Busulfan-fludarabine conditioning, marrow transplant, and cyclophosphamide on days +3 and +4 were administered. Sequenced here: PBMCs, sampled after allogeneic stem cell transplant with posttransplant cyclophosphamide. These receptors were collected from a female patient aged 50 to 65 who received an allogeneic stem cell transplant from a related donor, was CMV-positive, and had no GVHD. Some T cells could come from the graft donor.

This clone is labeled medium-sized (0.01 to 0.1%). The chain combines TRBV7-9 with TRBJ2-7; D call uncertain. Trimming removed 8 bases from V and 5 bases from J, with 7 bases in between. CDR1 is SEHNR, CDR2 FQNEAQ, per germline (reference sequence). This CDR3 is built from 10 residues. CDR3 region: CASRRHEQYF. CDR3 nucleotide sequence: TGTGCCAGCCGCAGGCACGAGCAGTACTTC.

This clone was detected many times. The chain links TRBV5-1 to TRBJ2-1; D is perhaps TRBD1 (6 bases). The germline V gene encodes CDR1 SGHRS and CDR2 YFSETQ. The germline V and J ends were trimmed by 3 bases and 7 bases, with 17 bases remaining between them. This CDR3 has 15 residues. In DNA form, the CDR3 reads TGCGCCAGCAGCTATGGACAGATCCCTAGGAATGAGCAGTTCTTC. The encoded protein is CASSYGQIPRNEQFF.

This clone was recorded at least ten times. This chain uses TRBV28 with TRBJ1-2, with a weak D call TRBD1 (6 bases). This CDR3 region has 15 residues. The germline V and J ends were trimmed by 6 bases and 6 bases, with 20 bases remaining between them. Germline V lookup: CDR1 MDHEN, CDR2 SYDVKM. The CDR3 reads CASRPSVGGRHGYTF. DNA for the CDR3: TGTGCCAGCAGACCCTCGGTGGGGGGGCGTCATGGCTACACCTTC.

This clone is medium-sized. The chain employs TRBV29-1 and TRBJ1-4; the match to TRBD1 covers 7 bases. The CDR3 totals 18 residues. Germline trimming cut 6 bases from V and 8 bases from J; bases unmatched to any gene: 24. Germline V gene sequence: CDR1 SQVTM, CDR2 ANQGSEA. CDR3 nucleotides: TGCAGCGTCGCTAGATGGGACAGAGAGGGGTACACGGGGGAAAAACTGTTTTTT. It translates to CSVARWDREGYTGEKLFF.

This clone was found many times. The gene calls are TRBV30 and TRBJ1-1; D is ambiguous. Germline lookup yields CDR1 GTSNPN and CDR2 SVGIG (reference sequence). The CDR3 spans 11 residues. V shed 3 bases and J shed 1 base, with 3 bases lying between them. CDR3 residues: CAWSRNTEAFF. The CDR3 nucleotides read TGTGCCTGGAGCCGGAACACTGAAGCTTTCTTT.

This clone qualifies as medium-sized. The chain has TRBV7-9 and TRBJ2-1; D may be TRBD1 (6 bases). V dropped 6 bases and J dropped 2 bases, with 14 bases sitting between them. The V gene's germline CDR1 is SEHNR and CDR2 FQNEAQ (reference sequence). The CDR3 spans 15 residues. CDR3 protein: CASSRWTATYNEQFF. In DNA, the CDR3 is TGTGCCAGCAGTAGATGGACAGCAACCTACAATGAGCAGTTCTTC.

This clone was recorded many times. The chain couples TRBV6-6 to TRBJ1-1; 7 positions match TRBD1. The CDR3 extends over 13 amino acids. The ends lost 2 bases at V and 3 bases at J; junction bases unmatched: 0. Germline assignment: CDR1 MNHNY and CDR2 SVGAGI (reference sequence). The DNA for the CDR3 is TGTGCCAGCAGTTACCAGGGGGACACTGAAGCTTTCTTT. It encodes CASSYQGDTEAFF.

This clone is categorized as medium-sized (0.01 to 0.1%). The chain is built from TRBV12-3 or TRBV12-4 and TRBJ1-1, with D uncertain. There are 12 residues in the CDR3. V lost 3 bases and J lost 2, with 4 bases in between. CDR3 protein: CASSFYNTEAFF. The CDR3 nucleotides are TGTGCCAGCAGTTTCTACAACACTGAAGCTTTCTTT.

Ten or more counts support this clone. The chain couples TRBV27 to TRBJ1-2; no clear D gene. V lost 7 bases to trimming and J lost 0 bases, with 9 bases between them. Germline V gene data show CDR1 as MNHEY and CDR2 as SMNVEV (reference sequence). The CDR3 spans 13 residues. For the CDR3, the DNA is TGTGCCAGCACTAGCCGACCTAACTATGGCTACACCTTC. It encodes CASTSRPNYGYTF.

This clone was seen many times. The rearrangement uses TRBV6-5 and TRBJ2-7; 8 bases fit TRBD2. Germline loops: CDR1 MNHEY, CDR2 SVGAGI. The trim removed 6 bases at V and 3 bases at J, leaving 7 bases unmatched. The CDR3 runs to 14 residues. The CDR3 coding sequence is TGTGCCAGCAGCTCCGGGGGGGACATCTACGAGCAGTACTTC. This sequence encodes CASSSGGDIYEQYF.

This clone is labeled as hyperexpanded. This chain joins TRBV7-9 and TRBJ1-2; the D gene is possibly TRBD1 (5 bases). The V gene's germline CDR1 is SEHNR and CDR2 FQNEAQ (reference sequence). This CDR3 has 14 residues. V lost 4 bases, J lost 0 bases, and 9 bases lay in between. CDR3 bases: TGTGCCAGCAGCTCAGGGTCCTCTAACTATGGCTACACCTTC. It specifies CASSSGSSNYGYTF.

By share, this clone ranks as medium-sized (0.01 to 0.1%). This rearrangement joins TRBV19 to TRBJ1-5; 7 bases line up with TRBD1. Trimming took 8 bases from V and 11 from J; bases not matched to a gene: 12. CDR3 length: 13 residues. From germline, CDR1 is LNHDA and CDR2 SQIVND (reference sequence). In DNA, the CDR3 is TGTGCCAGTGGGCGAGGGGGCGGTGGAGCCCAGCATTTT. Protein product: CASGRGGGGAQHF.

By share, this clone counts as medium-sized. V gene TRBV7-3 combines with J gene TRBJ1-1, with D perhaps TRBD1 (5 bases). The CDR3 loop spans 16 amino acids. Germline CDR1 and CDR2: SGHTA and FQGTGA. Trimming removed 5 bases from V and 1 base from J, with 17 bases in between. The CDR3 sequence: CASSPQRGLKNTEAFF. In DNA, the CDR3 is TGTGCCAGCAGCCCCCAGAGGGGATTGAAGAACACTGAAGCTTTCTTT.

This clone was observed at least ten times. This chain joins TRBV7-8 and TRBJ1-1; 8 bases match TRBD1. This CDR3 region has 13 residues. The germline V gene has CDR1 SGHVS and CDR2 FQNEAQ. V dropped 5 bases and J dropped 3; count of bases not matched to a gene: 2. The CDR3 sequence is CASSTGGYTEAFF. In nucleotides, the CDR3 is TGTGCCAGCAGCACAGGGGGATACACTGAAGCTTTCTTT. The variable domain in full, with the rest retrieved from reference TRBV7-8 and TRBJ1-1, is GAGVSQSPRYKVAKRGQDVALRCDPISGHVSLFWYQQALGQGPEFLTYFQNEAQLDKSGLPSDRFFAERPEGSVSTLKIQRTQQEDSAVYLCASSTGGYTEAFFGQGTRLTVV.

This clone was counted many times. The V and J genes are TRBV12-3 or TRBV12-4 and TRBJ2-7, with no clear D. The V gene lost 5 bases and the J gene lost 5 bases, with 13 bases spanning the gap. This CDR3 has 13 residues. The CDR3 DNA is TGTGCCAGCAGTCAGTCAGGATTCGACGAGCAGTACTTC. As protein: CASSQSGFDEQYF.

This clone was counted ten times or more. The chain combines TRBV5-1 with TRBJ1-1, with D possibly matching TRBD1 (5 bases). The CDR3 spans 14 residues. V was trimmed by 0 bases and J by 0 bases, leaving 6 bases between them. Germline lookup yields CDR1 SGHRS and CDR2 YFSETQ. This chain's CDR3 is CASSLGQMNTEAFF. The CDR3 nucleotides are TGCGCCAGCAGCTTGGGACAGATGAACACTGAAGCTTTCTTT.

This clone was picked up a small number of times. The chain couples TRBV9 to TRBJ2-3; 7 nucleotides agree with TRBD2. The CDR3 has 15 amino acids. V was clipped by 4 bases and J by 11 bases; unmatched bases: 16. Looked up from germline, CDR1 is SGDLS and CDR2 is YYNGEE. CDR3 nucleotide sequence: TGTGCCAGCAGCCTTACCTCGACTAGCCCGTTCGGGCAGTATTTT. Translation gives CASSLTSTSPFGQYF.

This clone was seen repeatedly, ten times or more. The rearrangement uses TRBV28 and TRBJ1-5; perhaps TRBD1 as D (5 bases). Deletions cut 5 bases from V and 4 bases from J, with 15 bases between. Per the germline V gene, CDR1 is MDHEN and CDR2 is SYDVKM. The CDR3 is made up of 15 amino acids. The CDR3 nucleotides are TGTGCCAGCAGTCCGGCCAGGGTGCGAAATCAGCCCCAGCATTTT. Residues: CASSPARVRNQPQHF.

The sample holds a few counts of this clone. The J gene is TRBJ2-5, the V gene TRBV30; possibly TRBD1 for D (6 bases). Looked up from germline, CDR1 is GTSNPN and CDR2 is SVGIG (reference sequence). The CDR3 contains 14 residues. V lost 5 bases, J lost 2 bases, and 15 bases lay in between. The CDR3 region is CAWGTGRAQETQYF. The CDR3 DNA reads TGTGCCTGGGGAACAGGGAGAGCACAAGAGACCCAGTACTTC. Full variable domain (remainder filled in from reference TRBV30 and TRBJ2-5): SQTIHQWPATLVQPVGSPLSLECTVEGTSNPNLYWYRQAAGRGLQLLFYSVGIGQISSEVPQNLSASRPQDRQFILSSKKLLLSDSGFYLCAWGTGRAQETQYFGPGTRLLVL.

This clone was detected many times. The V and J genes are TRBV7-8 and TRBJ1-1, with D unclear. The CDR3 is made up of 14 amino acids. V was cut by 1 base and J by 5 bases, with 11 bases left in between. Germline V gene data show CDR1 as SGHVS and CDR2 as FQNEAQ. The CDR3 nucleotides are TGTGCCAGCAGCTTAGAAGTGGGCTATACTGAAGCTTTCTTT. Residues: CASSLEVGYTEAFF.

By share, this clone counts as medium-sized (0.01 to 0.1%). The rearrangement joins TRBV7-2 to TRBJ2-1; 7 bases align to TRBD2. After removal of 3 bases from V and 8 bases from J, the junction contained 10 bases not matched to a gene. This CDR3 comprises 15 residues. Germline loops: CDR1 SGHTA, CDR2 FQGNSA. In DNA form, the CDR3 reads TGTGCCAGCAGCTTGGAGAGGCGGGAGCATGATGAGCAGTTCTTC. It translates to CASSLERREHDEQFF.

V usage is TRBV15 and J usage is TRBJ2-5, with D possibly being TRBD1 (5 bases). The V end was cut by 0 bases, the J end by 3 bases, with 11 bases between. CDR3 size: 15 residues. Per the germline V gene, CDR1 is LNHNV and CDR2 is YYDKDF (reference sequence). DNA of the CDR3: TGTGCCACCAGCAGAGATCGTGGCAGGGAAGAGACCCAGTACTTC. Translated: CATSRDRGREETQYF. The full variable domain, in which reference TRBV15 and TRBJ2-5 provide the parts outside the CDR3, is DAMVIQNPRYQVTQFGKPVTLSCSQTLNHNVMYWYQQKSSQAPKLLFHYYDKDFNNEADTPDNFQSRRPNTSFCFLDIRSPGLGDTAMYLCATSRDRGREETQYFGPGTRLLVL.